A single T cell receptor (beta chain) is shown here with its context. What it binds is not known. Measured with immunoSEQ multiplex PCR; TCRdb has only the in-frame clones, and not every one. This table has approximately 43,000 clones, about 91% appearing once. The data were obtained in a study of T cell responses to AZD1222 COVID-19 vaccine. Overall study results and limits: Elevations in Spike-specific TCR breadth and depth followed administration of two AZD1222 doses. It was only after the peak T cell response that any repertoires were sampled. Only a handful of AZD1222 recipients were seropositive at baseline. Donor demographics were predominantly white British with a female majority; clonal diversity may be underestimated.

V was trimmed by 7 bases and J by 7 bases, leaving 16 bases between them. The CDR3 sequence is 13 residues long. Specimen: peripheral blood, collected 28 days after the second AZD1222 dose. The chain is built from TRBV12-3 or TRBV12-4 and TRBJ1-1, with D uncertain. The TCR sequence derives from an adult who received the AZD1222 COVID-19 vaccine. CDR3 amino acids: CASTLLVGGEAFF. The CDR3 DNA follows: TGTGCCAGCACCCTGTTAGTCGGAGGTGAAGCTTTCTTT.